This T cell receptor beta chain was obtained from a study of response to subunit inactivated influenza vaccine. Whole-study results and caveats: Each seasonal influenza vaccination, the authors suggested, recruits few new T cells.

This clonotype was counted a few times. Its antigen is unknown. TCRdb recomputed calls from the RT-PCR reads with MiXCR, one row per CDR3 protein. The data contain roughly 460,000 distinct CDR3 sequences, roughly 9.8% of them singletons. CDR1 MNHEY and CDR2 SVGEGT come from the germline V gene. Trimming pared 4 bases from V and 2 bases from J, leaving 18 bases between. This CDR3 region has 17 residues. This sequence was found in a man between 50 and 59 years old who received an inactivated influenza vaccine. Here the sequenced sample was PBMCs from blood, taken roughly 48 days after vaccination. The J gene is TRBJ2-4, the V gene TRBV6-2 or TRBV6-3; maybe TRBD2 (5 bases). CDR3 residues: CASSFPIPGGSKNIQYF. The CDR3 coding sequence is TGTGCCAGCAGTTTTCCGATTCCCGGAGGATCCAAAAACATTCAGTACTTC.